This TCR beta chain is drawn from a study of T cells in Graves' hyperthyroidism and ophthalmopathy. Between the trimmed V and J ends, which lost 4 bases and 0 bases, there was a span of 13 bases. CDR3 length equals 15 residues. The study, taken as a whole, reports: Model output signaled ophthalmopathy a median around 6.9 months ahead of onset.

From more than 8 ml of fresh peripheral blood, PBMCs were isolated. This clonotype was counted a few times. Its antigen remains unidentified. RNA transcripts provided the source from which TCR beta CDR3 regions were amplified. The HTBI set primed first-round TCR CDR3 RT-PCR. TCRdb redid the calling of the multiplex PCR reads with MiXCR, one entry per CDR3 protein. The data contain nearly 600,000 distinct CDR3 sequences, approximately 15% of them seen just once; the ten biggest clones take up 5.5% to 7.5%. The clonotype was recovered from a woman in her 30s with Graves' hyperthyroidism that later progressed to Graves' ophthalmopathy. The sequenced sample consisted of blood. The V call is TRBV12-3 or TRBV12-4, the J call TRBJ2-7, with no clear D. In DNA form, the CDR3 reads TGTGCCAGCAGTTCCTTTAGTCACTACTCCTACGAGCAGTACTTC. The encoded protein is CASSSFSHYSYEQYF.